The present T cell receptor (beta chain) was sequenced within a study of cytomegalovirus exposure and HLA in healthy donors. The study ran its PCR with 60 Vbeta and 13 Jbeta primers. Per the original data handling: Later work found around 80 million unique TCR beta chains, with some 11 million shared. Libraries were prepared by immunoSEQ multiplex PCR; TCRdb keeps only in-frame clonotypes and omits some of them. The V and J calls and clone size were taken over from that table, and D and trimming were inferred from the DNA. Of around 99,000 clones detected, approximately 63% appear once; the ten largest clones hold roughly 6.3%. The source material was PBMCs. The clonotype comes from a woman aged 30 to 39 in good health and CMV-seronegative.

CDR3 amino acids: CASSLVRAVYQETQYF. The CDR3 DNA is TGCGCCAGCAGCTTGGTCAGGGCAGTGTACCAAGAGACCCAGTACTTC. V is TRBV5-1 and J is TRBJ2-5; D is possibly TRBD1 (5 bases). The germline V gene has CDR1 SGHRS and CDR2 YFSETQ. Between the trimmed V and J ends, which lost 0 bases and 0 bases, there was a span of 12 bases. The CDR3 is made up of 16 amino acids. Supplemented by reference TRBV5-1 and TRBJ2-5, the full variable domain reads KAGVTQTPRYLIKTRGQQVTLSCSPISGHRSVSWYQQTPGQGLQFLFEYFSETQRNKGNFPGRFSGRQFSNSRSEMNVSTLELGDSALYLCASSLVRAVYQETQYFGPGTRLLVL.